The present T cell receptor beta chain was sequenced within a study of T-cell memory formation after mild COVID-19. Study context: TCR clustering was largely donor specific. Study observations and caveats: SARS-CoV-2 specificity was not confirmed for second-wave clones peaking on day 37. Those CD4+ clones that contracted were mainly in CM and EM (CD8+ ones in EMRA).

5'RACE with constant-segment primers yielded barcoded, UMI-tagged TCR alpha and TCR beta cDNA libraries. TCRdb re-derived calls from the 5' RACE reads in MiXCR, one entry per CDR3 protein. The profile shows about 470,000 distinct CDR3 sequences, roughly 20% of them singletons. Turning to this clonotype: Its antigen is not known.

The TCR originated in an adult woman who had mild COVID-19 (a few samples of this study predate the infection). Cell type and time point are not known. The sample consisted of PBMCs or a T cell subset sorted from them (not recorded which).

The CDR3, as DNA: TGCAGTGCTAGGGGGACAGTTAATAATTCACCCCTCCACTTT. It codes for CSARGTVNNSPLHF. The chain has TRBV20-1 and TRBJ1-6, with TRBD1 matching 7 bases. CDR3 size: 14 residues. The trim removed 3 bases at V and 5 bases at J, leaving 4 bases unmatched. The V gene's germline CDR1 is DFQATT and CDR2 SNEGSKA (reference sequence).